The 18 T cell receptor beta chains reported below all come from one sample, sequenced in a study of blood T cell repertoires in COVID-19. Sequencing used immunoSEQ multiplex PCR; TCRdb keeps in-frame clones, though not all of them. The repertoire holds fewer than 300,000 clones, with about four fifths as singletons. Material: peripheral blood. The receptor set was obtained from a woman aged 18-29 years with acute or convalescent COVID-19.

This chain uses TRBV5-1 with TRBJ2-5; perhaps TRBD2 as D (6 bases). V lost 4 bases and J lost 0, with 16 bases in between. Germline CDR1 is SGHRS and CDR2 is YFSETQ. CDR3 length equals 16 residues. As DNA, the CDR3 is TGCGCCAGCAGCCCCGGACTAAAATCGTACCAAGAGACCCAGTACTTC. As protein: CASSPGLKSYQETQYF.

The CDR3 coding sequence is TGTGCCAGCAGCGCCGGACTGAACACAGATACGCAGTATTTT. It specifies CASSAGLNTDTQYF. The genes are TRBV5-4 and TRBJ2-3; tentative D call: TRBD2 (5 bases). V lost 4 bases to trimming and J lost 2 bases, with 11 bases between them. Germline V CDR1 and CDR2: SGHNT, YYREEE (reference sequence). This CDR3 contains 14 residues.

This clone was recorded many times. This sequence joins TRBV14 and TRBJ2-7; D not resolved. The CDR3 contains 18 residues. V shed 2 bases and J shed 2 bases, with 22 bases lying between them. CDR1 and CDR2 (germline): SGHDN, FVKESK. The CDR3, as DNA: TGTGCCAGCAGCCAATCGCGTGCCGTTGGCAGGTATACCTACGAGCAGTACTTC. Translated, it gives CASSQSRAVGRYTYEQYF.

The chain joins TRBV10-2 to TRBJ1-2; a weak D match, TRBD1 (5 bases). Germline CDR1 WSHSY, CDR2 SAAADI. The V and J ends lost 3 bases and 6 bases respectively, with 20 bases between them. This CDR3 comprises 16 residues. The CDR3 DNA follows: TGCGCCAGCAGTGATGGCAGGGAAGTGCCACTTGATGGCTACACCTTC. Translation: CASSDGREVPLDGYTF.

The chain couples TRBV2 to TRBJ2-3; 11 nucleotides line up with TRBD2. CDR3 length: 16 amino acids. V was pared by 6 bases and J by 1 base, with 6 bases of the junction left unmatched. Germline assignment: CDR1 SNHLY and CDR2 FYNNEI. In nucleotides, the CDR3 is TGTGCCAGCAGGGACACTAGCGGGAGTGGCACAGATACGCAGTATTTT. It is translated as CASRDTSGSGTDTQYF.

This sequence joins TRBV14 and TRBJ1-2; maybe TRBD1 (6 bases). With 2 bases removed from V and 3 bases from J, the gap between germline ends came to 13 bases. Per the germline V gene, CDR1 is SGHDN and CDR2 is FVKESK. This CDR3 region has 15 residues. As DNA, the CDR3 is TGTGCCAGCAGCCAAACTCTCCAGGGGTACTATGGCTACACCTTC. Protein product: CASSQTLQGYYGYTF.

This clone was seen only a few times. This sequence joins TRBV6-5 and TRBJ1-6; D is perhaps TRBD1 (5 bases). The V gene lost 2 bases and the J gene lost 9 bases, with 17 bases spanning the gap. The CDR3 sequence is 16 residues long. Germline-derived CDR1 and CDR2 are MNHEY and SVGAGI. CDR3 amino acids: CASSYGASGEGSPLHF. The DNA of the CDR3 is TGTGCCAGCAGTTACGGGGCCAGTGGAGAAGGTTCACCCCTCCACTTT.

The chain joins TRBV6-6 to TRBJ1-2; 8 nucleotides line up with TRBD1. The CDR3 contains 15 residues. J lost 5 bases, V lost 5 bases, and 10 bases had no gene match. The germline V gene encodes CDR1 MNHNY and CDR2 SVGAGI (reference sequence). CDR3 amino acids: CASSPGTGQFYGYTF. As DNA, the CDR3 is TGTGCCAGCAGTCCCGGGACAGGACAGTTTTATGGCTACACCTTC.

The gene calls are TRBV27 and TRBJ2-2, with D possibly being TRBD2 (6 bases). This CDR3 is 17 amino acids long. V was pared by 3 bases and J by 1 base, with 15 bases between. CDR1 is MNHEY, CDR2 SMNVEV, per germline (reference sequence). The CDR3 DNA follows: TGTGCCAGCAGTTTGGAGGGGTTCGGAGTGAACACCGGGGAGCTGTTTTTT. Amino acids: CASSLEGFGVNTGELFF.

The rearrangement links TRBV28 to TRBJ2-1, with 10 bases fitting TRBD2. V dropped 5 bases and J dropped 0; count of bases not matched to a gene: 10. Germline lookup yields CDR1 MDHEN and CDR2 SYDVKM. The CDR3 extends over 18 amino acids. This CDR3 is CASSQLRLAGSSYNEQFF. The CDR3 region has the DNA TGTGCCAGCAGTCAACTCCGACTAGCGGGTAGCTCCTACAATGAGCAGTTCTTC. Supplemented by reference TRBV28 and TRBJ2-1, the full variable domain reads DVKVTQSSRYLVKRTGEKVFLECVQDMDHENMFWYRQDPGLGLRLIYFSYDVKMKEKGDIPEGYSVSREKKERFSLILESASTNQTSMYLCASSQLRLAGSSYNEQFFGPGTRLTVL.

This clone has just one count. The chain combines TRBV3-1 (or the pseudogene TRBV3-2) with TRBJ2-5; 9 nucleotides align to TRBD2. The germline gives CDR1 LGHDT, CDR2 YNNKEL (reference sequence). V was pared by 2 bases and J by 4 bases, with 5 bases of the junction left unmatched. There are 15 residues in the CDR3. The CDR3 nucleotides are TGTGCCAGCAGCCAACGGCGGGAGGGCCGAGAGACCCAGTACTTC. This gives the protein CASSQRREGRETQYF.

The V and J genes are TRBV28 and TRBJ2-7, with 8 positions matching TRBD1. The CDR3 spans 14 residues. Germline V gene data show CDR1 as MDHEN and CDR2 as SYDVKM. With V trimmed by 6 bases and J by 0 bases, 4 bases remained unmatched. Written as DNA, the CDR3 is TGTGCCAGCAGGTCAGGGGGCTTCTCCTACGAGCAGTACTTC. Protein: CASRSGGFSYEQYF.

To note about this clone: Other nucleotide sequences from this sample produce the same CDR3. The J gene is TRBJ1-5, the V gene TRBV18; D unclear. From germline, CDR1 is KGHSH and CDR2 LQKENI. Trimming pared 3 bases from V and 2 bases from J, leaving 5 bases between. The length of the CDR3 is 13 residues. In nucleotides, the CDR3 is TGTGCCAGCTCACCGGCGGGCAATCAGCCCCAGCATTTT. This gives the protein CASSPAGNQPQHF.

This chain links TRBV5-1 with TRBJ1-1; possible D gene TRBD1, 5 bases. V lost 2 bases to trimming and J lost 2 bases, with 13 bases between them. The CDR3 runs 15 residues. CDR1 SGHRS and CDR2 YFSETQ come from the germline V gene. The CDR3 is CASSFGGTSNTEAFF. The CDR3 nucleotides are TGCGCCAGCAGCTTCGGCGGGACTTCCAACACTGAAGCTTTCTTT.

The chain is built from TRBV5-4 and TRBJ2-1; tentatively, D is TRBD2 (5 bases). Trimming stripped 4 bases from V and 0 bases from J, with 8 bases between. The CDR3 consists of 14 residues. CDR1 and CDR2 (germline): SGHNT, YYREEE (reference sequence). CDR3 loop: CASSRADSYNEQFF. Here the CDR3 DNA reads TGTGCCAGCAGCCGAGCGGACTCCTACAATGAGCAGTTCTTC.

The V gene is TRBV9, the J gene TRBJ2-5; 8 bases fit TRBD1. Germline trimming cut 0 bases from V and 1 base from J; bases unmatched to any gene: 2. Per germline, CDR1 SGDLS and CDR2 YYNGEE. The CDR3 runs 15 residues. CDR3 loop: CASSVGQGPQETQYF. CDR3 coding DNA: TGTGCCAGCAGCGTAGGACAGGGGCCCCAAGAGACCCAGTACTTC.

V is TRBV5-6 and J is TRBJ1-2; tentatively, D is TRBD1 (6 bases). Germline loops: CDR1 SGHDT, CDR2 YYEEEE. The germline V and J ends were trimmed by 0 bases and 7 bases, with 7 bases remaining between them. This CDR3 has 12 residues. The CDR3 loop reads CASSLGTVGYTF. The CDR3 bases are TGTGCCAGCAGCTTGGGGACAGTTGGCTACACCTTC.

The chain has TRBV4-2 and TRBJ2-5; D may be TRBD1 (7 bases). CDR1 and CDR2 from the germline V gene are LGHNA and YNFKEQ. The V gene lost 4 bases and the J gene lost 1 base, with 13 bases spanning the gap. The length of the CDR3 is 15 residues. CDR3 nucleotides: TGTGCCAGCAGCCGCACGGGGGACAGCCAAGAGACCCAGTACTTC. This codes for CASSRTGDSQETQYF.